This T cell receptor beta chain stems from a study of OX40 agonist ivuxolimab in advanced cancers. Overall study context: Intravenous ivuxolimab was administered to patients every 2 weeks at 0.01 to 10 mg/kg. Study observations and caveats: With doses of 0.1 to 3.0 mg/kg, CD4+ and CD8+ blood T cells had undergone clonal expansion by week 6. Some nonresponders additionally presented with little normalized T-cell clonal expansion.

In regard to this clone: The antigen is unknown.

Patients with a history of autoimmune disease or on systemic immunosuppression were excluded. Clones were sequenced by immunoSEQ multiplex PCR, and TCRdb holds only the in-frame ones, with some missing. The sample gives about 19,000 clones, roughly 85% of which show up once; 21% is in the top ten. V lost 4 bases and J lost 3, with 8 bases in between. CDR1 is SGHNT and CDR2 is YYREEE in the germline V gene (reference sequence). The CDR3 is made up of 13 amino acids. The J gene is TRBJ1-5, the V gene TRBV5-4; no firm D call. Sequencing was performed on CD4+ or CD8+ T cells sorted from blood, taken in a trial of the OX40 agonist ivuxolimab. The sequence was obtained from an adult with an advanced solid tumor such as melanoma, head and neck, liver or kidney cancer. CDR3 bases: TGTGCCAGCAGCGAGGAAATCAATCAGCCCCAGCATTTT. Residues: CASSEEINQPQHF.